Included here is one T cell receptor (beta chain) sequence, with context. The germline CDR1 and CDR2 sequences are GTSNPN and SVGIG (reference sequence). V dropped 1 base and J dropped 3; count of bases not matched to a gene: 6. The length of the CDR3 is 15 residues. Method: immunoSEQ multiplex PCR; TCRdb's copy keeps in-frame clones and lacks some. The table shows about 33,000 clones, with about 95% occurring only once. This entry belongs to a study of circulating and synovial CD4+ cells in juvenile arthritis. The chain joins TRBV30 to TRBJ1-5; 7 bases are shared with TRBD1. Specimen: CD4+ T cells from blood. The TCR originated in a human donor with juvenile idiopathic arthritis. This chain's CDR3 is CAWSARDRFNQPQHF. The CDR3 DNA sequence: TGTGCCTGGAGTGCCCGGGACAGATTCAATCAGCCCCAGCATTTT.